Here is one TCR beta chain with its context. What antigen it recognizes has not been identified. Per-base quality was not reported, and no clone a single base away is much larger than it. The data were taken from a study of blood T cell repertoires in COVID-19 (dated by TCRdb to the early 2020s). Background on the whole study: Samples from collaborators originated in the United States, Italy and Spain and spanned both the acute and convalescent phases of COVID-19. The prospective study material was composed of cDNA or gDNA derived from T cells, B-cell-depleted T cells, or PBMCs. The dataset comprised deeply sampled blood TCRbeta repertoires from subjects exposed to, actively infected with, or recovered from COVID-19. A freely available public database, intended as a resource for researchers studying the immune response to SARS-CoV-2, is where the repertoires were released. Samples were obtained from the ongoing ImmuneRACE study (first 160 participants) and from over 1,000 subjects provided by 6 global collaborators. Nearly every sample came with metadata listing a de-identified subject ID, COVID-19 status, age in years and sex. Where available, HLA class I and class II types were taken from metadata supplied by the sample provider and were not determined by assay-based typing. Paper-wide results and their limitations: The quantity of clinical and demographic metadata differed by source and by participant and was supplied without curation.

The germline V gene encodes CDR1 LGHNA and CDR2 YNFKEQ. Including cysteine and phenylalanine, the CDR3 has 16 amino acids. The read is trimmed to its CDR3 DNA, 48 bases read in frame from base 1. From V the trimming removes 0 bases and from J it removes 7 bases, while the gene matches leave 9 bases of the junction unaccounted for. The immunoSEQ Assay, a bias-controlled multiplex PCR, was used to amplify TCRbeta CDR3 regions from genomic DNA. In the paper's pipeline: Nucleated cell counts per sample were estimated from amplification of reference gene primers within the assay. To quantify the absolute abundance of each unique TCRbeta CDR3 rearrangement, sequence reads were collapsed and filtered. For each sample, productive Simpson clonality was calculated as the square root of Simpson's diversity index across productive rearrangements. TCRdb took over this immuneACCESS table, retaining in-frame rearrangements with V and J assigned. Such tables are incomplete; in checked studies, under half of the missing clones stem from an unresolved V gene, and the remainder is unexplained. Clonal size and the V and J genes are those of that table, whereas D and trimming came from the DNA. Within this sample are over 200,000 clones, with 70% to 90% of them counted one time only. The ten largest make up about 12% of the sample.

A second Seattle source provided samples from volunteer blood donors who had recovered from COVID-19. Each collaborating institution followed its own protocols to collect whole blood in K2EDTA tubes. Collaborator samples were shipped for TCRbeta analysis as frozen whole blood, isolated PBMCs, or DNA extracted from either sample type. Sequencing input: peripheral blood. The clonotype was recovered from a woman aged 18-35 years who had recovered from COVID-19. The rearranged segments are TRBV4-2 and TRBJ2-7; 10 bases in the middle match TRBD2. The CDR3 has the sequence CASSQDEEASGSEQYF. The DNA sequence is TGTGCCAGCAGCCAAGACGAAGAGGCTAGCGGGAGTGAGCAGTACTTC.